The clone carrying this TCR beta chain was picked up a small number of times. Its antigen is as yet unknown. This sample is drawn from a study of T cell repertoires in cytomegalovirus infection. In TCRdb, the reads were re-called with MiXCR into one record per CDR3 protein. The data show 35,000 to 55,000 distinct CDR3 sequences, with roughly 20% seen just once and about 18% held by the top ten. CDR1 SNHLY and CDR2 FYNNEI come from the germline V gene. The CDR3 covers 20 residues. With V trimmed by 2 bases and J by 5 bases, 22 bases remained unmatched. The sequencing input was PBMCs, sequenced either directly or after in vitro stimulation (not recorded which). The rearrangement uses TRBV2 and TRBJ2-5, with 8 bases matching TRBD2. The TCR sequence derives from a human donor in good health (CMV status not recorded). Some clones in this sample may be carry-over from other donors' samples. In nucleotides, the CDR3 is TGTGCCAGCAGTGAAACGTTCCCCTCCTACCGGGGGGGGGCTGTGGAGACCCAGTACTTC. This translates into CASSETFPSYRGGAVETQYF.